Listed below are T cell receptor beta chains from one sample, sequenced in a study of Tregs in tolerant kidney transplant recipients. Profiling relied on immunoSEQ multiplex PCR, and the TCRdb table lists in-frame clones only, not all of them. The sample gives tens of thousands of clones, more than 70% of which show up once; 3.8% is in the top ten. This material consisted of CD4+ T cells from blood (PBMCs), taken 6 months after the transplant. All receptors derive from a human patient who received a combined kidney and bone marrow transplant. Some T cells may possibly be graft donor cells. Both conserved end residues are part of each CDR3. A D gene is named only where the DNA matches it firmly. Some rows mark clone size as missing; the rest say once, few, many or name a class of expanded clone.

TRBJ2-3	TRBV6-1	TRBD2	-	CASRRSGGDTDTQYF	TGTGCCAGCCGAAGGTCCGGGGGGGACACAGATACGCAGTATTTT
TRBJ1-5	TRBV5-1	-	-	CASSLGGPGNQPQHF	TGCGCCAGCAGCTTGGGGGGGCCGGGCAATCAGCCCCAGCATTTT
TRBJ2-1	TRBV23-1	TRBD1	-	CASSQSGGQGYNEQFF	TGCGCCAGCAGTCAATCGGGGGGACAGGGGTACAATGAGCAGTTCTTC
TRBJ2-7	TRBV5-6	TRBD2	-	CASTQPSGGEQYF	TGTGCCAGCACTCAGCCGAGCGGGGGCGAGCAGTACTTC
TRBJ2-5	TRBV20-1	-	-	CSARQETQYF	TGCAGTGCCCGTCAAGAGACCCAGTACTTC
TRBJ2-5	TRBV7-9	TRBD2	-	CASSWGGGSKETQYF	TGTGCCAGCAGCTGGGGGGGAGGATCTAAAGAGACCCAGTACTTC
TRBJ2-1	TRBV7-2	-	-	CASSFESRELDEQFF	TGTGCCAGCAGCTTCGAATCGAGGGAACTCGATGAGCAGTTCTTC
TRBJ2-5	TRBV25-1	TRBD2	-	CASSELGSGGYQETQYF	TGTGCCAGCAGTGAATTGGGTAGCGGGGGGTACCAAGAGACCCAGTACTTC
TRBJ2-7	TRBV5-4	-	once	CASSLNVITYEQYF	TGTGCCAGCAGCTTGAATGTTATTACCTACGAGCAGTACTTC
TRBJ2-3	TRBV18	TRBD2	-	CASSPQRAGITDTQYF	TGTGCCAGCTCACCACAGAGAGCGGGGATCACAGATACGCAGTATTTT
TRBJ2-7	TRBV19	TRBD1	-	CASSIRAGGLSEQYF	TGTGCCAGTAGTATAAGGGCAGGGGGCCTCTCCGAGCAGTACTTC
TRBJ2-7	TRBV7-9	-	-	CASSLGLEDEQYF	TGTGCCAGCAGCTTAGGACTAGAGGACGAGCAGTACTTC
TRBJ2-1	TRBV11-3	TRBD1	once	CASSSRDRLGDEQFF	TGTGCCAGCAGCTCCCGGGACAGGCTAGGCGATGAGCAGTTCTTC
TRBJ2-2	TRBV27	TRBD1	-	CASGTEAGGNGELFF	TGTGCCAGCGGGACCGAGGCAGGGGGCAACGGGGAGCTGTTTTTT
TRBJ2-3	TRBV7-9	-	-	CASSSPGTDTQYF	TGTGCCAGCAGCTCCCCAGGGACAGATACGCAGTATTTT
TRBJ2-5	TRBV7-3	TRBD2	-	CASSQGLGVKTQYF	TGTGCCAGCAGCCAAGGACTAGGGGTGAAGACCCAGTACTTC
TRBJ1-5	TRBV5-6	-	-	CASSFESNQPQHF	TGTGCCAGCAGCTTTGAGAGCAATCAGCCCCAGCATTTT
TRBJ1-2	TRBV19	-	once	CASSIIIQGYGYTF	TGTGCCAGTAGTATAATCATCCAGGGCTATGGCTACACCTTC
TRBJ1-3	TRBV5-1	TRBD1	-	CASGTGARSGNTIYF	TGCGCCAGCGGGACAGGGGCCCGATCTGGAAACACCATATATTTT
TRBJ1-5	TRBV28	-	-	CASSTMIDQPQHF	TGTGCCAGCAGTACGATGATAGATCAGCCCCAGCATTTT
TRBJ2-3	TRBV6-6	-	-	CASSRSQGLSTDTQYF	TGTGCCAGCAGCCGCTCCCAGGGGTTGAGCACAGATACGCAGTATTTT
TRBJ1-1	TRBV7-9	-	-	CASSLDLGEGGGTEAFF	TGTGCCAGCAGCTTAGATTTGGGGGAAGGGGGTGGGACTGAAGCTTTCTTT
TRBJ2-1	TRBV10-3	TRBD2	-	CAISDFSGTYNEQFF	TGTGCCATCAGTGATTTTAGCGGGACCTACAATGAGCAGTTCTTC
TRBJ2-7	TRBV5-4	-	-	CASSLDFSSYEQYF	TGTGCCAGCAGCTTGGATTTTAGCTCCTACGAGCAGTACTTC
TRBJ1-6	TRBV6-6	-	-	CASSSRNIHNSPLHF	TGTGCCAGCAGTTCCAGAAACATCCATAATTCACCCCTCCACTTT
TRBJ1-6	TRBV5-6	TRBD1	-	CASSFWTGPYNSPLHF	TGTGCCAGCAGCTTTTGGACAGGGCCCTATAATTCGCCCCTCCACTTT
TRBJ2-3	TRBV5-1	TRBD2	-	CASSLGWGLAGDTQYF	TGCGCCAGCAGCTTGGGGTGGGGACTAGCGGGAGATACGCAGTATTTT
TRBJ2-1	TRBV6-5	TRBD2	-	CASSQGLAGSAEQFF	TGTGCCAGCAGCCAGGGCCTAGCGGGGTCCGCGGAGCAGTTCTTC
TRBJ2-3	TRBV28	-	-	CASSSGGSTDTQYF	TGTGCCAGCAGTTCTGGTGGCTCCACAGATACGCAGTATTTT
TRBJ2-7	TRBV27	-	-	CASKEGVNYEQYF	TGTGCCAGCAAGGAGGGCGTCAACTACGAGCAGTACTTC
TRBJ2-1	TRBV9	-	-	CASSARDYNEQFF	TGTGCCAGCAGCGCCCGGGACTACAATGAGCAGTTCTTC
TRBJ2-1	TRBV4-2	TRBD2	-	CASSQVLAWDNEQFF	TGTGCCAGCAGCCAAGTACTAGCGTGGGACAATGAGCAGTTCTTC
TRBJ2-1	TRBV27	TRBD2	-	CASRASGLGFKDSYNEQFF	TGTGCCAGCAGAGCCTCGGGACTAGGCTTCAAAGACTCCTACAATGAGCAGTTCTTC
TRBJ2-1	TRBV7-2	-	-	CASSLGLIHEQFF	TGTGCCAGCAGCTTAGGACTTATCCATGAGCAGTTCTTC
TRBJ2-7	TRBV19	TRBD1	-	CASSTGQGAGYEQYF	TGTGCCAGTAGTACCGGACAGGGGGCGGGGTACGAGCAGTACTTC
TRBJ2-1	TRBV4-2	TRBD1	-	CASSKGGLSYNEQFF	TGTGCCAGCAGTAAAGGGGGCCTCTCCTACAATGAGCAGTTCTTC
TRBJ2-4	TRBV6-5	-	once	CASRTRRMGNIQYF	TGTGCCAGCAGAACGCGGAGGATGGGGAACATTCAGTACTTC
TRBJ1-1	TRBV14	-	-	CASSLGLGTEAFF	TGTGCCAGCAGTTTGGGGCTGGGAACTGAAGCTTTCTTT
TRBJ1-6	TRBV6-5	-	-	CASRRGSNSPLHF	TGTGCCAGCAGAAGGGGGTCTAATTCCCCCCTCCACTTT
TRBJ2-3	TRBV29-1	TRBD2	-	CSAYPPGLAGTDTQYF	TGCAGCGCATACCCTCCGGGACTAGCTGGCACAGATACGCAGTATTTT
TRBJ2-5	TRBV7-3	TRBD2	-	CASSSGGGETQYF	TGTGCCAGCAGCTCGGGAGGAGGAGAGACCCAGTACTTC
TRBJ1-2	TRBV19	-	few	CASSADRNYGYTF	TGTGCCAGTAGTGCAGACAGGAACTATGGCTACACCTTC
TRBJ2-2	TRBV7-2	TRBD2	few	CASSLVRGVSPGELFF	TGTGCCAGCAGCTTAGTGCGGGGGGTTAGTCCCGGGGAGCTGTTTTTT
TRBJ2-1	TRBV25-1	-	-	CASSEAPRYNEQFF	TGTGCCAGCAGTGAAGCCCCTAGATACAATGAGCAGTTCTTC
TRBJ2-7	TRBV18	TRBD2	-	CASSPQTSDYEQYF	TGTGCCAGCTCACCACAAACTAGCGACTACGAGCAGTACTTC
TRBJ2-7	TRBV10-3	-	-	CAISEPTRQGNEQYF	TGTGCCATCAGTGAACCCACGCGCCAGGGGAACGAGCAGTACTTC
TRBJ2-5	TRBV15	-	-	CATSRDLAGLGETQYF	TGTGCCACCAGCAGAGATTTGGCAGGGTTGGGAGAGACCCAGTACTTC
TRBJ2-2	TRBV18	-	-	CASSPRPRDDSSGELFF	TGTGCCAGCTCACCGCGCCCCCGGGATGATAGTAGCGGGGAGCTGTTTTTT
TRBJ1-4	TRBV6-1	-	few	CASSESPGPEKLFF	TGTGCCAGCAGTGAATCTCCAGGGCCCGAAAAACTGTTTTTT
TRBJ2-1	TRBV11-2	TRBD2	-	CASSNYPTGTSIEEQFF	TGTGCCAGCAGCAATTACCCCACCGGGACTAGCATAGAGGAGCAGTTCTTC